This T cell receptor beta chain originates from a study of blood T cell repertoires in COVID-19. As handled by the study authors: The authors estimated nucleated cell counts from reference gene primer amplification. Method: immunoSEQ multiplex PCR; TCRdb's copy keeps in-frame clones and lacks some. V, J and clone size reflect that table, while D and trimming were determined from the DNA. The table shows roughly 14,000 clones, with 86% occurring only once. J was trimmed by 5 bases and V by 8 bases; bases with no gene match: 11. This CDR3 is 15 amino acids long. Per the germline V gene, CDR1 is SNHLY and CDR2 is FYNNEI.

The sample consisted of peripheral blood. This receptor was taken from a human donor in a cohort sampled during active COVID-19. The chain carries TRBV2 and TRBJ2-1; 8 bases align to TRBD2. CDR3 nucleotide sequence: TGTGCCAGCTCCTACCTGGGACTAGATAACAATGAGCAGTTCTTC. Translation: CASSYLGLDNNEQFF.